The clone carrying this T cell receptor (beta chain) was seen a few times. The authors prepared the TCRbeta library with unique molecular identifiers. TCRdb reprocessed the PCR reads with MiXCR, giving one entry per CDR3 protein. Found here are around 600,000 distinct CDR3 sequences, 20% to 25% of them singletons; the top ten hold approximately 14%. The data belong to a study of T-cell reconstitution after alpha-beta-depleted transplantation in children. Here the sequenced sample was PBMCs, mostly from graft donor cells, taken 360 days after TCRalphabeta/CD19-depleted stem cell transplant. The TCR sequence derives from a boy in the first two years of life who had a stem cell transplant for acute myeloid leukemia, so the T cells may come from the graft donor.

This CDR3 is CSTQEGGNNEQFF. CDR3 sequence (DNA): TGCAGTACCCAGGAGGGTGGAAACAATGAGCAGTTCTTC. The chain links TRBV20-1 to TRBJ2-1, with TRBD2 as a possible D gene (6 bases). The germline V gene encodes CDR1 DFQATT and CDR2 SNEGSKA (reference sequence). The CDR3 loop spans 13 amino acids. Between the trimmed V and J ends, which lost 8 bases and 5 bases, there was a span of 16 bases.